This is a list of T cell receptor beta chains from one sample in a study of T-cell memory formation after mild COVID-19. Using its own MiXCR run on the 5' RACE reads, TCRdb lists one record per CDR3 protein. The data contain about 560,000 distinct CDR3 sequences, roughly 17% of them singletons. Sequenced sample: PBMCs or a T cell subset sorted from them (not recorded which). The source of these receptors is an adult woman who had mild COVID-19 (a few samples of this study predate the infection). Cell type and time point are not known. CDR3s include the opening cysteine and the closing phenylalanine or tryptophan. The D gene is left open where the match is weak. Not every row has a clone size; where given, it reads once, few, many or a size class.

d_gene	abundance	j_gene	v_gene	CDR3nt	CDR3aa
TRBD1	many	TRBJ2-5	TRBV6-1	TGTGCCAGCAGCACAGGGGGCGGTGAGACCCAGTACTTC	CASSTGGGETQYF
TRBD2	-	TRBJ2-2	TRBV5-1	TGCGCCAGCATGTCTAGCGGGGCGAACACCGGGGAGCTGTTTTTT	CASMSSGANTGELFF
TRBD1	few	TRBJ1-1	TRBV25-1	TGTGCCAGCAGCGACTTCCCCGGGACAGGGACTGAAGCTTTCTTT	CASSDFPGTGTEAFF
-	many	TRBJ2-2	TRBV7-2	TGTGCCAGCAGCCTCCAGGGGCCCACCGGGGAGCTGTTTTTT	CASSLQGPTGELFF
-	few	TRBJ2-5	TRBV30	TGTGCCTGGAGCCTCCCGCCTCTCGTAGAGACCCAGTACTTC	CAWSLPPLVETQYF
-	few	TRBJ2-2	TRBV30	TGTGCCTGGAGTGTTCCTGCAGGGGAGGCCACCGGGGAGCTGTTTTTT	CAWSVPAGEATGELFF
-	few	TRBJ2-7	TRBV9	TGTGCCAGCAGCGTAGGGCTAGAAAGTGACGAGCAGTACTTC	CASSVGLESDEQYF
-	many	TRBJ1-2	TRBV7-3	TGTGCCAGCAGCCCGGACGGAAACTATGGCTACACCTTC	CASSPDGNYGYTF
-	few	TRBJ2-2	TRBV5-1	TGCGCCAGCAGCTTGGTTGGTTTGAGGAGCGGATACACCGGGGAGCTGTTTTTT	CASSLVGLRSGYTGELFF
TRBD1	-	TRBJ1-5	TRBV12-3/TRBV12-4	TGTGCCAGCTCTGGGGTTCGACAGGGGGGTCGGGCCCAGCATTTT	CASSGVRQGGRAQHF
-	-	TRBJ2-7	TRBV5-1	TGCGCCAGCAGCCCGGAGGACAAGTTGGTCTACGAGCAGTACTTC	CASSPEDKLVYEQYF
-	-	TRBJ2-2	TRBV19	TGTGCCAGTAACCCCCTAAGCGGAGCGAACACCGGGGAGCTGTTTTTT	CASNPLSGANTGELFF
TRBD1	-	TRBJ2-7	TRBV12-3/TRBV12-4	TGTGCCAGCAGCCCGGACAGGCTGGGCAGGGAGCAGTACTTC	CASSPDRLGREQYF
-	few	TRBJ2-3	TRBV12-3/TRBV12-4	TGTGCCAGCAGTCCTATAGCGGTCTATACGCAGTATTTT	CASSPIAVYTQYF
-	-	TRBJ1-2	TRBV29-1	TGCAGCGTTGAAGCCGGCGGGGGGGTCCTTGTCTATGGCTACACCTTC	CSVEAGGGVLVYGYTF
TRBD2	-	TRBJ2-1	TRBV12-3/TRBV12-4	TGTGCCAGCACTCCCCCGGAGAGCGGGAGGGCCCGTAATGAGCAGTTCTTC	CASTPPESGRARNEQFF
TRBD1	few	TRBJ1-1	TRBV20-1	TGCAGTGCTAGACGTCCCGGGACAGGTTTGGTAACTGAAGCTTTCTTT	CSARRPGTGLVTEAFF
-	-	TRBJ2-2	TRBV4-1	TGCGCCAGCCACAGTACCGCGGGTGGCACCGGGGAGCTGTTTTTT	CASHSTAGGTGELFF
TRBD2	-	TRBJ2-7	TRBV7-9	TGTGCCAGCGGAGCGGGAGCATCCTACGAGCAGTACTTC	CASGAGASYEQYF
-	many	TRBJ2-2	TRBV7-2	TGTGCCAGCAGCTTACCCCCATCCCACGGCGGGGAGCTGTTTTTT	CASSLPPSHGGELFF
TRBD1	few	TRBJ2-2	TRBV20-1	TGCAGTGCAGGACAGGGGACGAACACCGGGGAGCTGTTTTTT	CSAGQGTNTGELFF
-	-	TRBJ1-1	TRBV6-2/TRBV6-3	TGTGCCAGCGGTCGACTAAGCCCGAACACTGAAGCTTTCTTT	CASGRLSPNTEAFF
TRBD1	-	TRBJ1-5	TRBV20-1	TGCAGTGCTAGAGGGACAGGGGCCCGTTATAGCAATCAGCCCCAGCATTTT	CSARGTGARYSNQPQHF
-	-	TRBJ1-4	TRBV4-3	TGCGCCAGCAGCCAAGAACCCGGCCACGGTTGGGAAAAACTGTTTTTT	CASSQEPGHGWEKLFF
-	-	TRBJ2-1	TRBV27	TGTGCCAGCAGTTCGAGTCTCGCCTACAATGAGCAGTTCTTC	CASSSSLAYNEQFF
TRBD2	few	TRBJ2-1	TRBV4-1	TGCGCCAGCAGCCAGCCCCTGGGAGGGAACAATGAGCAGTTCTTC	CASSQPLGGNNEQFF
TRBD1	few	TRBJ1-1	TRBV7-9	TGTGCCAGCAGCTTGGGACAGGGTGGTCGGATGGGCGACGCTTTCTTT	CASSLGQGGRMGDAFF
-	-	TRBJ1-1	TRBV4-1	TGCGCCAGCAGCCAAGGGGCAGGGGCCGGAGGAGTTCGGCATGGTGAAGCTTTCTTT	CASSQGAGAGGVRHGEAFF
TRBD2	many	TRBJ2-3	TRBV7-2	TGTGCCAGCAGCTTCGCGGGACTAGCTAGGAGGGGCTCCACAGATACGCAGTATTTT	CASSFAGLARRGSTDTQYF